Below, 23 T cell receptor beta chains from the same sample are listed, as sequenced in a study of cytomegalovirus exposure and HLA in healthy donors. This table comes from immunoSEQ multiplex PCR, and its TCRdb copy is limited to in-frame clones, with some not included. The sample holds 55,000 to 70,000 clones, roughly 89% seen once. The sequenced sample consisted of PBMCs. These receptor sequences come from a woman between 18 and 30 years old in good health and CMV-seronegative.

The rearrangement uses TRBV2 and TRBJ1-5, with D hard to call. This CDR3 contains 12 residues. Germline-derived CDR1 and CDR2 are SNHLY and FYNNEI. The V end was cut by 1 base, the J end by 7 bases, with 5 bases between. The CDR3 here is CASSEDLQPQHF. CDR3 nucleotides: TGTGCCAGCAGTGAAGATTTACAGCCCCAGCATTTT.

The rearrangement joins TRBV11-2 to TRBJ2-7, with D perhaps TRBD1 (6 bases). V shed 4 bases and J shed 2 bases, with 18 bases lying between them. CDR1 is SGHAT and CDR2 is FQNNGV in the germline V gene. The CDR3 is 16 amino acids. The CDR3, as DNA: TGTGCCAGCAGCTCCCAGACCGGGACACTTACCTACGAGCAGTACTTC. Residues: CASSSQTGTLTYEQYF.

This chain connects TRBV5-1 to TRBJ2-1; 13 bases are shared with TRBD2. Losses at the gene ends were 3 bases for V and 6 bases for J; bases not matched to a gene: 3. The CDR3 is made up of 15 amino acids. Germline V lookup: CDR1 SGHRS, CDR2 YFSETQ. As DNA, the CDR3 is TGCGCCAGCAGCTCGACTAGCGGGGGGTTCAATGAGCAGTTCTTC. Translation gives CASSSTSGGFNEQFF.

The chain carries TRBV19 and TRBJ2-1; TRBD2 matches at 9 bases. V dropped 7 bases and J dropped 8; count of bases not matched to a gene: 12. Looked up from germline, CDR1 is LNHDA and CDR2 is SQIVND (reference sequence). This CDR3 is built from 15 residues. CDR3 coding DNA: TGTGCCAGTATTGGGGCTCTAGCGGGGAGACATGAGCAGTTCTTC. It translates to CASIGALAGRHEQFF. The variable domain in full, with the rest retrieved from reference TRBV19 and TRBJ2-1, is DGGITQSPKYLFRKEGQNVTLSCEQNLNHDAMYWYRQDPGQGLRLIYYSQIVNDFQKGDIAEGYSVSREKKESFPLTVTSAQKNPTAFYLCASIGALAGRHEQFFGPGTRLTVL.

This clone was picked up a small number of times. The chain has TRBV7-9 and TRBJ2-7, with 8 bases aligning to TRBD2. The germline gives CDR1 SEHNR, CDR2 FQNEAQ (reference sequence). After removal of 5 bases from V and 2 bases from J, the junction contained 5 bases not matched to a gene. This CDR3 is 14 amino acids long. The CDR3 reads CASSPIAGPYEQYF. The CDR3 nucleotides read TGTGCCAGCAGCCCTATAGCGGGGCCCTACGAGCAGTACTTC.

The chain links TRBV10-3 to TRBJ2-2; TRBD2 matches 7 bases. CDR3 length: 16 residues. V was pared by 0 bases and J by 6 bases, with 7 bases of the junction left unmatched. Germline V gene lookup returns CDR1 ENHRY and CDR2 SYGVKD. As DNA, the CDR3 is TGTGCCATCAGTGAGTCGAATCGTCTAGCGGCCGGGGAGCTGTTTTTT. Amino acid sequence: CAISESNRLAAGELFF.

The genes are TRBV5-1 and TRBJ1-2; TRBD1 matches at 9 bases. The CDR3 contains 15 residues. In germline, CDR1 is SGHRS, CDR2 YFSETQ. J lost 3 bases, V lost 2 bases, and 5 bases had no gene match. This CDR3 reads CASSFSGQGYYGYTF. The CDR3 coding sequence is TGCGCCAGCAGCTTCTCGGGACAGGGCTACTATGGCTACACCTTC.

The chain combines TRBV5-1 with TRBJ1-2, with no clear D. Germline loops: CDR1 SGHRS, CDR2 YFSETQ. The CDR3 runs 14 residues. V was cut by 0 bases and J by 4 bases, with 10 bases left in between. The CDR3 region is CASSLGGAPYGYTF. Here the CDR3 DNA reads TGCGCCAGCAGCTTGGGTGGAGCGCCCTATGGCTACACCTTC.

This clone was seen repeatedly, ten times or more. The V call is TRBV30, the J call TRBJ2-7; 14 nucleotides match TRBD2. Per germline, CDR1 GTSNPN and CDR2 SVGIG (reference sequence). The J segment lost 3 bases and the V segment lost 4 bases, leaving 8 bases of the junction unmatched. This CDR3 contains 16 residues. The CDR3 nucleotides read TGTGCCTGGACCCCCGGACTAGCGGGAGGCTTCTACGAGCAGTACTTC. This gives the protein CAWTPGLAGGFYEQYF.

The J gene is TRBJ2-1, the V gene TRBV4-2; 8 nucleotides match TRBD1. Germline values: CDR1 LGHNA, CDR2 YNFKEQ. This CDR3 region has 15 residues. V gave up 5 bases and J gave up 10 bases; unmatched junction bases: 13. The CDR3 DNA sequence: TGTGCCAGCAGCGCTCCGGGACAGGATACTCCCGAGCAGTTCTTC. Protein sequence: CASSAPGQDTPEQFF.

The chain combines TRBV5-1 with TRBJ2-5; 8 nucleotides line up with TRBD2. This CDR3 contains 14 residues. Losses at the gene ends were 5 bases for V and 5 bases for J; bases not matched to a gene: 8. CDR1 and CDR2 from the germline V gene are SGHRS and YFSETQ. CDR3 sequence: CASSPGLARETQYF. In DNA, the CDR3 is TGCGCCAGCAGTCCTGGACTAGCTCGGGAGACCCAGTACTTC.

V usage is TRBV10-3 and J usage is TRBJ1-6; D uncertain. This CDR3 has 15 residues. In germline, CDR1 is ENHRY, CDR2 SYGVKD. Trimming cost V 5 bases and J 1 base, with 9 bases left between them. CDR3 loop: CAISPGTSYNSPLHF. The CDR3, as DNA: TGTGCCATCAGTCCGGGTACGTCCTATAATTCACCCCTCCACTTT.

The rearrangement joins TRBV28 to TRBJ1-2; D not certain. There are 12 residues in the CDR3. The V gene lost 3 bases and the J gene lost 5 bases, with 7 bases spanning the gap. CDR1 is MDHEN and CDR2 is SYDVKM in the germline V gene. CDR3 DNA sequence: TGTGCCAGCAGTTTTGTACGGTATGGCTACACCTTC. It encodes CASSFVRYGYTF.

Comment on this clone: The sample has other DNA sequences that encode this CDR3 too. CDR3 nucleotides: TGTGCCAGTAGTATAGATCGGGGCTACGAGCAGTACTTC. It translates to CASSIDRGYEQYF. This rearrangement joins TRBV19 to TRBJ2-7; D is perhaps TRBD2 (5 bases). V was cut by 0 bases and J by 3 bases, with 6 bases left in between. CDR1 and CDR2 from the germline V gene are LNHDA and SQIVND (reference sequence). CDR3 length equals 13 residues.

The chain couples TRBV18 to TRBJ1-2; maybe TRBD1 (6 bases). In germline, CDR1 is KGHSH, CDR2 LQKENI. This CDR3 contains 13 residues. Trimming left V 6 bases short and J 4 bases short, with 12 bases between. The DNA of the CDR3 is TGTGCCAGCTCGCAGGACAGTAGCTATGGCTACACCTTC. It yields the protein CASSQDSSYGYTF.

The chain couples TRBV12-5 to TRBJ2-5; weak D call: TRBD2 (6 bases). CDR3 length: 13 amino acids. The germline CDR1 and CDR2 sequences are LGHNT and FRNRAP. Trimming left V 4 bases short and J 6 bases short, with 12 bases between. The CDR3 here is CASGWGEIKTQYF. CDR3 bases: TGTGCTAGTGGTTGGGGGGAAATTAAGACCCAGTACTTC.

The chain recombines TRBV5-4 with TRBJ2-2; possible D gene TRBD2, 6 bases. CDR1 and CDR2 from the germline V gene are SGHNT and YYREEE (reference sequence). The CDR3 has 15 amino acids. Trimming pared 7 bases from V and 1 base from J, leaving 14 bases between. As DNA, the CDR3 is TGTGCCAGCCAGGAGGGATATATGAACACCGGGGAGCTGTTTTTT. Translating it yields CASQEGYMNTGELFF.

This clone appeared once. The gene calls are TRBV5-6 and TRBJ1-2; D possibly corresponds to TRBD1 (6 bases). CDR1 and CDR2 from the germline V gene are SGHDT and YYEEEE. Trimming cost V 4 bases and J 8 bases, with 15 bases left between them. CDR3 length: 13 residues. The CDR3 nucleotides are TGTGCCAGCAGCAGAGGACAGTCCTGGGGCTACACCTTC. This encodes CASSRGQSWGYTF.

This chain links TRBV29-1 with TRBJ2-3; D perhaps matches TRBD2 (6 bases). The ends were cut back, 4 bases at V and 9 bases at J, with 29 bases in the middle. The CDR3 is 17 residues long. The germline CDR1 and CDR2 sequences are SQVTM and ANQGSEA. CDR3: CSVGHLSSRDFQFTQYF. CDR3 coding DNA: TGCAGCGTTGGGCACCTGAGCTCCCGGGACTTCCAGTTCACGCAGTATTTT.

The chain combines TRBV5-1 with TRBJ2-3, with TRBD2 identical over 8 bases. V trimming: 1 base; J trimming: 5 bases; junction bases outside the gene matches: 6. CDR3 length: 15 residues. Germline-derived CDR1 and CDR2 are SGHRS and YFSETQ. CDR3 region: CASSLLAGGEDTQYF. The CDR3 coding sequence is TGCGCCAGCAGCTTGTTGGCGGGGGGTGAAGATACGCAGTATTTT. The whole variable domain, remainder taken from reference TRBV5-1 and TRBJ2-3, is KAGVTQTPRYLIKTRGQQVTLSCSPISGHRSVSWYQQTPGQGLQFLFEYFSETQRNKGNFPGRFSGRQFSNSRSEMNVSTLELGDSALYLCASSLLAGGEDTQYFGPGTRLTVL.

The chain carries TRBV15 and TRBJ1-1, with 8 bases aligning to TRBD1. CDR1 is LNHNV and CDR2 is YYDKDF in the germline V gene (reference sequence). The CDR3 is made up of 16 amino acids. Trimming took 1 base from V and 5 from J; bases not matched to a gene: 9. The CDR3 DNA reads TGTGCCACCAGCAGAGGTATAACAGGGGGGTGGACTGAAGCTTTCTTT. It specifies CATSRGITGGWTEAFF.

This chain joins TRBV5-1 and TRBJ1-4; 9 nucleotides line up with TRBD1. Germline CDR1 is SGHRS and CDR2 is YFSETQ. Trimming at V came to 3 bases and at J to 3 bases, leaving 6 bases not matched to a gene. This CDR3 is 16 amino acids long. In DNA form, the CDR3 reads TGCGCCAGCAGCTCCTTGGGACAGGGACCTAATGAAAAACTGTTTTTT. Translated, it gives CASSSLGQGPNEKLFF.

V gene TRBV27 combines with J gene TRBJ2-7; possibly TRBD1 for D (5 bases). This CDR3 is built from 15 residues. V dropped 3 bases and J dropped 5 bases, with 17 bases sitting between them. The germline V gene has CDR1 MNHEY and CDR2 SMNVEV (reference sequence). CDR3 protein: CASSFGAGATNEQYF. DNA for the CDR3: TGTGCCAGCAGTTTTGGGGCAGGCGCTACTAACGAGCAGTACTTC.